This TCR beta chain was found in a study of blood T cells in healthy people across ages. Findings and limits, study-wide: Naive T cell percentage showed a strong correlation with the diversity of TCR beta. It was held that the diversity estimates obtained from one million T cells were underestimates.

Total RNA was isolated from each sample in quantities of at least 5 micrograms. The V and J ends lost 7 bases and 9 bases respectively, with 13 bases between them. This CDR3 region has 11 residues. Looked up from germline, CDR1 is SQVTM and CDR2 is ANQGSEA. Alongside a J-beta primer mix, a sample-barcoded 5' primer served in a second PCR lasting roughly 7 to 12 cycles. All cDNA molecules were each tagged by a template-switch adaptor with 12 random nucleotides. TCRdb redid the calling of the 5' RACE reads with MiXCR, one entry per CDR3 protein. The sample carries 1.5 million to 2 million distinct CDR3 sequences, over 25% recorded once. This clonotype appeared a single time. Its antigen is as yet unknown. Since a much larger clone is just one base distant, this may be a read error.

Input material: blood. The sequence was obtained from a woman aged 30 to 39 in good health. This rearrangement joins TRBV29-1 to TRBJ2-1; D unclear. DNA for the CDR3: TGCAGCGCTCCGAACACCGGTGAGCAGTTCTTC. Translating gives CSAPNTGEQFF.